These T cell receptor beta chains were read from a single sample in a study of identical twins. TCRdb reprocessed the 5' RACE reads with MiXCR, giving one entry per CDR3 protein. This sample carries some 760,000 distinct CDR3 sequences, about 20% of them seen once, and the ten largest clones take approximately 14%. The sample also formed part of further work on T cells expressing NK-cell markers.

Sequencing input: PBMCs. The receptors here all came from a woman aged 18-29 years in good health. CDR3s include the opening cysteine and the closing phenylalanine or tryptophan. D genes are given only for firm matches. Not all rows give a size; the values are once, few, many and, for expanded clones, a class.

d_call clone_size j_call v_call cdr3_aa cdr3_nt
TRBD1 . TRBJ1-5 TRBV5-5 CASSLALDRVHQPQHF TGTGCCAGCAGCTTGGCCCTAGACAGGGTTCATCAGCCCCAGCATTTT
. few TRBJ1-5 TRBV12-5 CASGLTLNQPQHF TGTGCTAGTGGTTTGACCCTCAATCAGCCCCAGCATTTT
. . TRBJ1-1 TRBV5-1 CASSLDGGKGEAFF TGCGCCAGCAGCTTGGATGGAGGGAAGGGTGAAGCTTTCTTT
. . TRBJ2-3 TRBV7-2 CASSPPPSHTQYF TGTGCCAGCAGCCCCCCCCCGAGCCATACGCAGTATTTT
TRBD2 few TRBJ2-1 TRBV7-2 CASSLRGAYNEQFF TGTGCCAGCAGCTTGCGGGGGGCCTACAATGAGCAGTTCTTC
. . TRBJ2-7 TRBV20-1 CSARPWGAYEQYF TGCAGTGCTAGGCCCTGGGGGGCCTACGAGCAGTACTTC
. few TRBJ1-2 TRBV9 CASSDFSPRGRHSYGYTF TGTGCCAGCAGCGATTTTTCCCCTCGGGGCAGGCACTCCTATGGCTACACCTTC
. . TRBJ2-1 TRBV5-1 CASSLTGQIINEQFF TGCGCCAGCAGCTTGACCGGACAGATTATCAATGAGCAGTTCTTC
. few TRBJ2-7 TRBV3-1 CASSQEGWYGQYEQYF TGTGCCAGCAGCCAAGAAGGGTGGTATGGCCAATACGAGCAGTACTTC
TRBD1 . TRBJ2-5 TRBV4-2 CASSQEPTGTGIETQYF TGTGCCAGCAGCCAAGAACCTACTGGGACAGGAATTGAGACCCAGTACTTC